One and the same sample provided the 6 T cell receptor beta chains below, sequenced in a study of shared clonotypes between healthy human individuals. Sequenced by immunoSEQ multiplex PCR; TCRdb stores in-frame clones only, minus some. Of 950,000 to 1,100,000 clones in the sample, approximately 72% were seen once. Sequenced sample: memory CD4+ T cells sorted from blood. Subset in this sample: CD45RA-negative fraction. Every receptor here comes from a man in his late teens or twenties in good health.

V and J are TRBV5-1 and TRBJ1-2, with D uncertain. This CDR3 has 12 residues. Trimming pared 0 bases from V and 14 bases from J, leaving 14 bases between. Germline CDR1 SGHRS, CDR2 YFSETQ. In DNA form, the CDR3 reads TGCGCCAGCAGCTTGGCCGAAGAGGATGGGACCTTC. It yields the protein CASSLAEEDGTF.

The chain combines TRBV6-5 with TRBJ1-2, with 10 bases aligning to TRBD1. Trimming at V came to 2 bases and at J to 8 bases, leaving 2 bases not matched to a gene. The germline CDR1 and CDR2 sequences are MNHEY and SVGAGI. The CDR3 extends over 13 amino acids. CDR3 loop: CASSYGQGEGYTF. The CDR3 coding sequence is TGTGCCAGCAGTTACGGACAGGGGGAAGGCTACACCTTC.

The V call is TRBV5-1, the J call TRBJ2-7; 7 bases agree with TRBD2. Looked up from germline, CDR1 is SGHRS and CDR2 is YFSETQ. This CDR3 contains 16 residues. J was trimmed by 2 bases and V by 0 bases; bases with no gene match: 8. CDR3 loop: CASSLGGAGPTYEQYF. CDR3 DNA sequence: TGCGCCAGCAGCTTGGGGGGAGCGGGGCCTACCTACGAGCAGTACTTC.

V and J are TRBV7-2 and TRBJ1-2; weak D call: TRBD1 (5 bases). This CDR3 region has 14 residues. Germline V gives CDR1 SGHTA, CDR2 FQGNSA. Trimming left V 2 bases short and J 4 bases short, with 11 bases between. The CDR3 DNA sequence: TGTGCCAGCAGCTTAAACCAGGGATTCTATGGCTACACCTTC. Translating it yields CASSLNQGFYGYTF.

The chain has TRBV5-3 and TRBJ2-7, with D uncertain. TRBV5-3 is an ORF, with its function uncertain. Trimming left V 0 bases short and J 4 bases short, with 14 bases between. This CDR3 is built from 15 residues. CDR3 sequence (DNA): TGTGCCAGAAGCTTGGGGGCTGGCCCAAGTTACGAGCAGTACTTC. It encodes CARSLGAGPSYEQYF.

The chain recombines TRBV19 with TRBJ1-2; 9 nucleotides agree with TRBD1. Trimming cost V 4 bases and J 6 bases; bases outside gene matches: 6. CDR1 and CDR2 from the germline V gene are LNHDA and SQIVND (reference sequence). The CDR3 runs to 14 residues. In DNA, the CDR3 is TGTGCCAGTAGTACCGTGGACAGGGGACATGGCTACACCTTC. It specifies CASSTVDRGHGYTF.